The entry that follows covers one T cell receptor (beta chain) sequence. The sample belongs to a study of blood T cell repertoires in COVID-19. The table came from immunoSEQ multiplex PCR; TCRdb's copy has only in-frame clones and leaves some out. The sample has 110,000 to 150,000 clones; around 86% are singletons. The germline V gene has CDR1 SNHLY and CDR2 FYNNEI. The V end was cut by 6 bases, the J end by 4 bases, with 10 bases between. The CDR3 is made up of 13 amino acids. What was sequenced was PBMCs or T cells enriched from blood (not recorded which). This TCR was sampled from a man aged 55 to 70 who had recovered from COVID-19. The chain combines TRBV2 with TRBJ1-3; D perhaps matches TRBD1 (6 bases). For the CDR3, the DNA is TGTGCCAGCAGAGGACAGTCAGGAAACACCATATATTTT. Translating it yields CASRGQSGNTIYF.